A selection of T cell receptor beta chains follows, all from one sample in a study of identical twins. TCRdb itself ran the 5' RACE reads through MiXCR, one entry per CDR3 protein. The repertoire holds roughly 230,000 distinct CDR3 sequences, with roughly 8.7% as singletons. These data also formed part of another study, on yellow fever vaccine responses in identical twins.

The sequenced material came from CD8+ T cells sorted from blood. Receptor source: a woman younger than 35 in good health. The CDR3 runs from the conserved cysteine through the conserved F or W. The D gene is left open where the match is weak. For some rows the clone size is stated as once, few or many, or as a class when expanded; others skip it.

J: TRBJ1-1
V: TRBV15
D: -
size: few
DNA: TGTGCCACCAGCAGAGCTCCAGACACTGAAGCTTTCTTT
CDR3: CATSRAPDTEAFF

J: TRBJ1-5
V: TRBV5-8
D: -
size: -
DNA: TGTGCCAGCAGCTTAAGGGATCAGCCCCAGCATTTT
CDR3: CASSLRDQPQHF

J: TRBJ2-7
V: TRBV4-3
D: TRBD2
size: few
DNA: TGCGCCAGCAGCCAAGTGGCTAGCGGGAGCTACGAGCAGTACTTC
CDR3: CASSQVASGSYEQYF

J: TRBJ1-2
V: TRBV29-1
D: -
size: -
DNA: TGCAGCGTTGACGGACAGCCTAACTATGGCTACACCTTC
CDR3: CSVDGQPNYGYTF

J: TRBJ2-2
V: TRBV3-1
D: -
size: few
DNA: TGTGCCAGCAGCCAAAATATCGGGGCAAGGAACACCGGGGAGCTGTTTTTT
CDR3: CASSQNIGARNTGELFF

J: TRBJ2-5
V: TRBV7-7
D: -
size: few
DNA: TGTGCTAGCAGCCATACCGGATGGTGGGAGACCCAGTACTTC
CDR3: CASSHTGWWETQYF

J: TRBJ1-1
V: TRBV7-6
D: -
size: few
DNA: TGTGCCAGCAGCCCCGTGGTAGGGGGAGACACTGAAGCTTTCTTT
CDR3: CASSPVVGGDTEAFF

J: TRBJ2-1
V: TRBV27
D: TRBD2
size: -
DNA: TGTGCCACCCTAGCGGGTCAGTCAAACAGTGAGCAGTTCTTC
CDR3: CATLAGQSNSEQFF

J: TRBJ2-7
V: TRBV27
D: -
size: -
DNA: TGTGCCAGCAGTTTTGGGCAGGGACTCACAACCTACGAGCAGTACTTC
CDR3: CASSFGQGLTTYEQYF

J: TRBJ2-7
V: TRBV29-1
D: -
size: few
DNA: TGCAGCGTTGAGTCCTCAGGGGAAACCTACGAGCAGTACTTC
CDR3: CSVESSGETYEQYF

J: TRBJ1-1
V: TRBV5-1
D: -
size: -
DNA: TGCGCCAGCAGCACGGGGGGGGGTGCCACTGAAGCTTTCTTT
CDR3: CASSTGGGATEAFF

J: TRBJ1-4
V: TRBV27
D: TRBD1
size: -
DNA: TGTGCCAGCTCGGACAGGGAACCCCACTATAATGAAAAACTGTTTTTT
CDR3: CASSDREPHYNEKLFF

J: TRBJ2-7
V: TRBV13
D: -
size: many
DNA: TGTGCCAGCAGCTTAGGTCCGGGGGACGAGCAGTACTTC
CDR3: CASSLGPGDEQYF

J: TRBJ1-1
V: TRBV7-9
D: -
size: many
DNA: TGTGCCAGCAGCTTAGGTAGGAAAGGAAGAGAGAACACTGAAGCTTTCTTT
CDR3: CASSLGRKGRENTEAFF

J: TRBJ2-2
V: TRBV7-9
D: TRBD2
size: -
DNA: TGTGCCAGCAGCTCGATGACTAGCGCGGTCGGGGAGCTGTTTTTT
CDR3: CASSSMTSAVGELFF

J: TRBJ2-1
V: TRBV5-6
D: -
size: -
DNA: TGTGCCAGCAGCTCGGGACTCCGGCGGGATGAGCAGTTCTTC
CDR3: CASSSGLRRDEQFF

J: TRBJ2-2
V: TRBV27
D: -
size: -
DNA: TGTGCCAGCAGTTTAGCCGTCGTAGGCACCGGGGAGCTGTTTTTT
CDR3: CASSLAVVGTGELFF

J: TRBJ2-7
V: TRBV29-1
D: TRBD1
size: few
DNA: TGCAGCGCCGGTGACAGGGCTACCTACGAGCAGTACTTC
CDR3: CSAGDRATYEQYF

J: TRBJ2-1
V: TRBV20-1
D: TRBD2
size: -
DNA: TGCAGTGCCATACTAGCGGGGATTGAGCAGTTCTTC
CDR3: CSAILAGIEQFF

J: TRBJ2-2
V: TRBV6-5
D: -
size: many
DNA: TGTGCCAGCAGTTACTACGCTGCGAACACCGGGGAGCTGTTTTTT
CDR3: CASSYYAANTGELFF

J: TRBJ2-5
V: TRBV25-1
D: TRBD1
size: -
DNA: TGTGCCACACAGGGGGCCCTAAGGACCCAGTACTTC
CDR3: CATQGALRTQYF

J: TRBJ2-1
V: TRBV2
D: TRBD2
size: many
DNA: TGTGCCAGCAGTTCACTAGCGGGAGATAGCGATGAGCAGTTCTTC
CDR3: CASSSLAGDSDEQFF

J: TRBJ2-7
V: TRBV4-3
D: TRBD2
size: many
DNA: TGCGCCAGCAGCCAAGATCGGACTAGCGGGAGCTACGAGCAGTACTTC
CDR3: CASSQDRTSGSYEQYF

J: TRBJ1-2
V: TRBV7-3
D: -
size: many
DNA: TGTGCCAGCAGCTTAGAAGGGGACTATGGCTACACCTTC
CDR3: CASSLEGDYGYTF

J: TRBJ2-7
V: TRBV18
D: TRBD1
size: many
DNA: TGTGCCAGCTCACAACCGGACAGGGGGCTCCACGAGCAGTACTTC
CDR3: CASSQPDRGLHEQYF

J: TRBJ2-3
V: TRBV6-5
D: -
size: -
DNA: TGTGCCAGCAGTTATCTTGAGCAAGATACGCAGTATTTT
CDR3: CASSYLEQDTQYF

J: TRBJ2-3
V: TRBV10-3
D: -
size: many
DNA: TGTGCCATCAGTGAGACAGGGCCGCAGTATTTT
CDR3: CAISETGPQYF

J: TRBJ2-7
V: TRBV7-7
D: -
size: -
DNA: TGTGCTAGCAGCTTATTGCAGACCGGGGAGCAGTACTTC
CDR3: CASSLLQTGEQYF

J: TRBJ2-7
V: TRBV5-6
D: -
size: -
DNA: TGTGCCAGCAGTATGGGGCGGGTGTCGTTCCATCACTACGAGCAGTACTTC
CDR3: CASSMGRVSFHHYEQYF

J: TRBJ2-5
V: TRBV5-1
D: TRBD2
size: many
DNA: TGCGCCAGCAGCTGGAGGACTAGCGGGGAGACCCAGTACTTC
CDR3: CASSWRTSGETQYF

J: TRBJ2-3
V: TRBV20-1
D: -
size: many
DNA: TGCAGTGCTAGAAGGACACCAAGCACAGATACGCAGTATTTT
CDR3: CSARRTPSTDTQYF

J: TRBJ2-7
V: TRBV4-1
D: -
size: few
DNA: TGCGCCAGCAGCCAAGAGCCCCAGCGTGATTACGAGCAGTACTTC
CDR3: CASSQEPQRDYEQYF

J: TRBJ2-1
V: TRBV18
D: TRBD2
size: many
DNA: TGTGCCAGCTCACCCCTTCGGACTAGCGAGTACAATGAGCAGTTCTTC
CDR3: CASSPLRTSEYNEQFF

J: TRBJ2-3
V: TRBV10-3
D: -
size: -
DNA: TGTGCCATCAGAGGAGGGCTAGCTACAGATACGCAGTATTTT
CDR3: CAIRGGLATDTQYF

J: TRBJ2-7
V: TRBV27
D: TRBD2
size: many
DNA: TGTGCCAGCAGTTTGGGGACTAGCGGCTACGAGCAGTACTTC
CDR3: CASSLGTSGYEQYF

J: TRBJ2-7
V: TRBV7-2
D: TRBD2
size: few
DNA: TGTGCCAGCAGCGACACCTTAGCGGGAGTGGTTTCCTACGAGCAGTACTTC
CDR3: CASSDTLAGVVSYEQYF

J: TRBJ1-4
V: TRBV7-9
D: -
size: -
DNA: TGTGCCGGAACGGGGGTAAACAATGAAAAACTGTTTTTT
CDR3: CAGTGVNNEKLFF

J: TRBJ1-4
V: TRBV5-1
D: -
size: -
DNA: TGCGCCAGCAGCTTGGCAGACAGGCATGAGAATAAAAAACTGTTTTTT
CDR3: CASSLADRHENKKLFF

J: TRBJ2-7
V: TRBV7-9
D: TRBD1
size: few
DNA: TGTGCCAGCAGCCCCCGGGACAGGGGGCCTAACGAGCAGTACTTC
CDR3: CASSPRDRGPNEQYF

J: TRBJ1-5
V: TRBV5-1
D: -
size: -
DNA: TGCGCCAGCAGCTTGGGAGGGGAAGGAGATCAGCCCCAGCATTTT
CDR3: CASSLGGEGDQPQHF

J: TRBJ2-1
V: TRBV20-1
D: -
size: few
DNA: TGCAGTGCCCGGAGGGCCGAGGGAGTTGATGAGCAGTTCTTC
CDR3: CSARRAEGVDEQFF

J: TRBJ2-1
V: TRBV5-6
D: TRBD2
size: -
DNA: TGTGCCAGCAGTAGCGGGATCCGGGGTGAGCAGTTCTTC
CDR3: CASSSGIRGEQFF

J: TRBJ2-7
V: TRBV29-1
D: TRBD2
size: many
DNA: TGCAGCGTTGAGGCCCTGAGCGGGAGTTACCACGAGCAGTACTTC
CDR3: CSVEALSGSYHEQYF

J: TRBJ2-7
V: TRBV20-1
D: TRBD1
size: -
DNA: TGCAGTGTTACCAAGCCAGACAGGGGCGGCTACGAGCAGTACTTC
CDR3: CSVTKPDRGGYEQYF

J: TRBJ2-5
V: TRBV25-1
D: -
size: few
DNA: TGTGCCAGCAGTGACCGGGGGTACCAAGAGACCCAGTACTTC
CDR3: CASSDRGYQETQYF

J: TRBJ2-2
V: TRBV15
D: -
size: few
DNA: TGTGCCACCAGCAGAGATCAGGAGGCCGGGGAGCTGTTTTTT
CDR3: CATSRDQEAGELFF

J: TRBJ2-1
V: TRBV9
D: TRBD2
size: -
DNA: TGTGCCAGCAGCCAGAGCGGGGGACTACACAATGAGCAGTTCTTC
CDR3: CASSQSGGLHNEQFF

J: TRBJ2-7
V: TRBV9
D: TRBD2
size: -
DNA: TGTGCCAGCAGCGTAGGAGGGGTAGCGGGGAATGAGCAGTACTTC
CDR3: CASSVGGVAGNEQYF

J: TRBJ2-1
V: TRBV7-2
D: -
size: many
DNA: TGTGCCAGCAGCCACACTAGCCTTTCCTACAATGAGCAGTTCTTC
CDR3: CASSHTSLSYNEQFF

J: TRBJ2-7
V: TRBV28
D: TRBD1
size: -
DNA: TGTGCCAGCAGTTCCACCGGGACAGGGGTCTACGAGCAGTACTTC
CDR3: CASSSTGTGVYEQYF

J: TRBJ2-7
V: TRBV28
D: -
size: few
DNA: TGTGCCAGCAGCCCACCCCCGGGACCGGTCGGGCGCGAGCAGTACTTC
CDR3: CASSPPPGPVGREQYF

J: TRBJ2-7
V: TRBV7-9
D: -
size: many
DNA: TGTGCCAGCAGCTTAGAGGAGAGCTGGGAGTACGAGCAGTACTTC
CDR3: CASSLEESWEYEQYF

J: TRBJ2-3
V: TRBV13
D: -
size: -
DNA: TGTGCCTTCAGTTTATTGGCCTTGGGGCCAGGGCATGGGGATACGCAGTATTTT
CDR3: CAFSLLALGPGHGDTQYF

J: TRBJ2-1
V: TRBV7-2
D: TRBD2
size: -
DNA: TGTGCCAGCAGCCCCCGGGACACTATTCTAGCGGGCAAGCAGTTCTTC
CDR3: CASSPRDTILAGKQFF